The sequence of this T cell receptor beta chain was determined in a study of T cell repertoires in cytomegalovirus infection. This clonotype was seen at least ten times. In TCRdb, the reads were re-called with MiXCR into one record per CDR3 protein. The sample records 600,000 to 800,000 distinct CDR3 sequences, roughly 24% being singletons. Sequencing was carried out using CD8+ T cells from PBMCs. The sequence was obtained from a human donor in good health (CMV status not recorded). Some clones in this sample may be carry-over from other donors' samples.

The CDR3 protein is CASRPDRRANVLTF. As DNA, the CDR3 is TGTGCCAGCAGACCGGACCGTCGGGCCAACGTCCTGACTTTC. The V and J genes are TRBV7-2 and TRBJ2-6; the D is unclear. From germline, CDR1 is SGHTA and CDR2 FQGNSA. V lost 6 bases to trimming and J lost 5 bases, with 11 bases between them. The CDR3 loop spans 14 amino acids.